The next 19 T cell receptor beta chains were all read from a single sample in a study of cytomegalovirus exposure and HLA in healthy donors. It was with 60 Vbeta and 13 Jbeta primers that the PCR ran. Sequenced by immunoSEQ multiplex PCR; TCRdb stores in-frame clones only, minus some. In the table there are 200,000 to 300,000 clones, 70% to 90% of which are singletons. The sequenced material came from PBMCs. Receptors originate from a girl aged 2 to 9 in good health and CMV-seronegative.

This rearrangement joins TRBV7-3 to TRBJ2-3, with TRBD2 identical over 11 bases. V lost 3 bases and J lost 1; bases outside the gene matches: 6. CDR3 length: 17 amino acids. CDR1 is SGHTA, CDR2 FQGTGA, per germline. CDR3 coding DNA: TGTGCCAGCAGCTTTAGCGGGGGGGCCTCTGGCACAGATACGCAGTATTTT. Residues: CASSFSGGASGTDTQYF.

The J gene is TRBJ1-6, the V gene TRBV25-1; 10 bases align to TRBD1. Per germline, CDR1 MGHDK and CDR2 SYGVNS. V was pared by 6 bases and J by 7 bases, with 9 bases of the junction left unmatched. The CDR3 extends over 16 amino acids. Written as DNA, the CDR3 is TGTGCCAGCAGCCCCCGGGACAGGGGATTGAATTCACCCCTCCACTTT. Translating it yields CASSPRDRGLNSPLHF.

The V and J genes are TRBV27 and TRBJ2-7; 7 bases align to TRBD1. This CDR3 is 13 amino acids long. With V trimmed by 5 bases and J by 7 bases, 8 bases remained unmatched. Germline V gene sequence: CDR1 MNHEY, CDR2 SMNVEV (reference sequence). CDR3 residues: CASSPTGSGEQYF. In DNA, the CDR3 is TGTGCCAGCAGTCCGACAGGGTCCGGGGAGCAGTACTTC.

The chain carries TRBV5-4 and TRBJ2-3; D perhaps matches TRBD2 (6 bases). Trimming pared 4 bases from V and 4 bases from J, leaving 16 bases between. The CDR3 covers 15 residues. The germline CDR1 and CDR2 sequences are SGHNT and YYREEE (reference sequence). CDR3 sequence (DNA): TGTGCCAGCAGCGTAACTAGCTCGGGCCCAGATACGCAGTATTTT. This gives the protein CASSVTSSGPDTQYF.

The chain is built from TRBV5-8 and TRBJ2-7; D perhaps matches TRBD2 (5 bases). Germline CDR1 is SGHTS and CDR2 is YDEGEE. V lost 7 bases to trimming and J lost 0 bases, with 17 bases between them. The CDR3 is made up of 15 amino acids. The CDR3 DNA follows: TGTGCCAGCGCCTCCCCGGGATTCTCCTCCTACGAGCAGTACTTC. As protein: CASASPGFSSYEQYF.

The gene calls are TRBV4-2 and TRBJ2-7; D is possibly TRBD1 (6 bases). The germline V gene encodes CDR1 LGHNA and CDR2 YNFKEQ. The CDR3 is 15 residues long. V lost 1 base and J lost 3, with 13 bases in between. CDR3 loop: CASSQVLQGNYEQYF. The CDR3 nucleotides are TGTGCCAGCAGCCAAGTTTTACAGGGAAACTACGAGCAGTACTTC.

The chain recombines TRBV15 with TRBJ2-7; maybe TRBD2 (5 bases). Germline V gene data show CDR1 as LNHNV and CDR2 as YYDKDF (reference sequence). Trimming left V 2 bases short and J 2 bases short, with 16 bases between. CDR3 length: 16 amino acids. The CDR3 here is CATSRQTGIGPYEQYF. The CDR3 DNA is TGTGCCACCAGCAGACAGACCGGGATAGGACCCTACGAGCAGTACTTC.

The V call is TRBV7-9, the J call TRBJ2-1, with TRBD1 as a possible D gene (5 bases). Germline loops: CDR1 SEHNR, CDR2 FQNEAQ (reference sequence). This CDR3 contains 15 residues. Trimming left V 1 base short and J 8 bases short, with 15 bases between. This CDR3 reads CASSLESGRAHEQFF. DNA for the CDR3: TGTGCCAGCAGCTTAGAGTCTGGCAGGGCCCATGAGCAGTTCTTC.

V is TRBV11-2 and J is TRBJ2-5; 9 bases fit TRBD2. CDR1 is SGHAT, CDR2 FQNNGV, per germline. The CDR3 runs 15 residues. V was clipped by 5 bases and J by 3 bases; unmatched bases: 7. Here the CDR3 DNA reads TGTGCCAGCAGCCCGAGACTAGCGGAGGAAGAGACCCAGTACTTC. It translates to CASSPRLAEEETQYF. The full variable domain, rest sourced from reference TRBV11-2 and TRBJ2-5, is EAGVAQSPRYKIIEKRQSVAFWCNPISGHATLYWYQQILGQGPKLLIQFQNNGVVDDSQLPKDRFSAERLKGVDSTLKIQPAKLEDSAVYLCASSPRLAEEETQYFGPGTRLLVL.

This chain connects TRBV5-1 to TRBJ2-2; 15 nucleotides line up with TRBD2. CDR3 length: 19 residues. The ends lost 5 bases at V and 2 bases at J; junction bases unmatched: 10. The germline CDR1 and CDR2 sequences are SGHRS and YFSETQ. In DNA, the CDR3 is TGCGCCAGCAGTGGGCCCGGACTAGCGGGAGGGTACAACACCGGGGAGCTGTTTTTT. Translated, it gives CASSGPGLAGGYNTGELFF.

The chain couples TRBV4-1 to TRBJ2-7; 7 nucleotides agree with TRBD1. CDR3 size: 17 residues. Germline loops: CDR1 MGHRA, CDR2 YSYEKL. V was clipped by 0 bases and J by 3 bases; unmatched bases: 11. The CDR3 DNA is TGCGCCAGCAGCCAAGACCCTGTGGCAGGGGGTAGCTACGAGCAGTACTTC. Protein: CASSQDPVAGGSYEQYF.

The V gene is TRBV29-1, the J gene TRBJ2-3; no clear D. The V end lost 3 bases, the J end lost 2 bases, and 9 bases lay between the germline ends. The germline V gene encodes CDR1 SQVTM and CDR2 ANQGSEA. CDR3 length: 13 residues. In nucleotides, the CDR3 is TGCAGCGTTGAGCCGAGGTCCACAGATACGCAGTATTTT. This codes for CSVEPRSTDTQYF.

The chain combines TRBV6-5 with TRBJ1-2, with 10 bases fitting TRBD1. The ends lost 5 bases at V and 2 bases at J; junction bases unmatched: 5. CDR1 is MNHEY and CDR2 is SVGAGI in the germline V gene. The CDR3 is 15 amino acids. The CDR3 sequence is CASSVTGQGNYGYTF. The CDR3 DNA is TGTGCCAGCAGTGTAACGGGACAGGGGAACTATGGCTACACCTTC.

DNA for the CDR3: TGTGCCGGTACTTTAGAACAGGGGAGCTACGAGCAGTACTTC. It codes for CAGTLEQGSYEQYF. The chain uses TRBV2 and TRBJ2-7; 7 positions agree with TRBD1. Per the germline V gene, CDR1 is SNHLY and CDR2 is FYNNEI. The CDR3 consists of 14 residues. J was trimmed by 3 bases and V by 11 bases; bases with no gene match: 13.

As DNA, the CDR3 is TGTGCCAGCAGTTTATTTTCCGGGACTAGCGGGAGGGCGGGTAATGAGCAGTTCTTC. This translates into CASSLFSGTSGRAGNEQFF. This sequence joins TRBV27 and TRBJ2-1; 16 bases fit TRBD2. Losses at the gene ends were 1 base for V and 7 bases for J; bases not matched to a gene: 10. The CDR3 runs 19 residues. CDR1 and CDR2 from the germline V gene are MNHEY and SMNVEV (reference sequence).

The chain is built from TRBV5-1 and TRBJ1-6, with D uncertain. V was shortened by 0 bases and J by 10 bases, with 8 bases between the two germline ends. The CDR3 consists of 13 residues. From germline, CDR1 is SGHRS and CDR2 YFSETQ. Here the CDR3 reads CASSLEQYSPLHF. For the CDR3, the DNA is TGCGCCAGCAGCTTGGAACAGTACTCACCCCTCCACTTT.

Regarding this clone: A read error may produce the germline difference seen at one junction end. CDR3 nucleotide sequence: TGTTCCAGCAGCTTAGCGCGATTGAAAGACAGGGGGCGATCGGGGGGCTACACCTTC. This codes for CSSSLARLKDRGRSGGYTF. The chain has TRBV7-9 and TRBJ1-2, with TRBD1 matching over 10 bases. Per the germline V gene, CDR1 is SEHNR and CDR2 is FQNEAQ (reference sequence). The CDR3 extends over 19 amino acids.

The chain links TRBV6-5 to TRBJ1-1; the D is unclear. V was cut by 4 bases and J by 5 bases, with 8 bases left in between. This CDR3 region has 12 residues. The germline CDR1 and CDR2 sequences are MNHEY and SVGAGI. The CDR3 spells CASSWPGTEAFF. The CDR3, as DNA: TGTGCCAGCAGTTGGCCGGGGACTGAAGCTTTCTTT.

This clone appeared a few times. The chain is built from TRBV6-6 and TRBJ1-1, with TRBD1 as a possible D gene (5 bases). CDR1 is MNHNY, CDR2 SVGAGI, per germline (reference sequence). This CDR3 is 15 amino acids long. Trimming cost V 2 bases and J 0 bases, with 10 bases left between them. This CDR3 reads CASSYNGAMNTEAFF. Here the CDR3 DNA reads TGTGCCAGCAGTTACAATGGGGCCATGAACACTGAAGCTTTCTTT.